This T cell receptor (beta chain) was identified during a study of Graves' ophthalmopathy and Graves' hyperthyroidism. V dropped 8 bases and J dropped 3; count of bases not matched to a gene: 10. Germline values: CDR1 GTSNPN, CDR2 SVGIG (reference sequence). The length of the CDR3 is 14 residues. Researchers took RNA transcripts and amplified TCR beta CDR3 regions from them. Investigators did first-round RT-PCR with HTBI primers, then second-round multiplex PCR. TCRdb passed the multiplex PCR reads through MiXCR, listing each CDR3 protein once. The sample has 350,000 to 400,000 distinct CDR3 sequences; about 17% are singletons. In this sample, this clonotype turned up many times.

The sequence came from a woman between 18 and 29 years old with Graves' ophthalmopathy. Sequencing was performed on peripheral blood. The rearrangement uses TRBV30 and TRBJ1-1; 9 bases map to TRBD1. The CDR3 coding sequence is TGTGCCGGAGACGGGACAGGGTGGCACACTGAAGCTTTCTTT. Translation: CAGDGTGWHTEAFF.